The 20 T cell receptor beta chains below were found in one sample sequenced in a study of regulatory T cells in long-lasting Graves disease. Time point described: newly diagnosed GD, antithyroid drugs for less than 3 months. There was RNA extracted from PBMCs, and the TCR library was made from it. Building the TCR beta libraries relied on iRepertoire HTBI primers, and CDR3 regions underwent Arm-PCR. TCRdb re-called the multiplex PCR reads with MiXCR, one entry per CDR3 protein. The data hold fewer than 650,000 distinct CDR3 sequences, with 16% observed a single time. The sample also formed part of further work on T cells in Graves' hyperthyroidism and ophthalmopathy.

Here the sequenced sample was peripheral blood mononuclear cells (PBMCs), taken at new diagnosis, from a patient treated with antithyroid drugs. The receptors come from a woman in her 30s with Graves disease.

This clonotype has at least ten counts. V gene TRBV28 combines with J gene TRBJ1-2; D gene uncertain. V lost 6 bases to trimming and J lost 0 bases, with 8 bases between them. CDR3 size: 13 residues. Germline values: CDR1 MDHEN, CDR2 SYDVKM. The CDR3 sequence: CASSYLANYGYTF. The DNA for the CDR3 is TGTGCCAGCAGCTATCTAGCTAACTATGGCTACACCTTC.

There are many counts of this clonotype. The V and J genes are TRBV2 and TRBJ1-3; unclear D gene. CDR3 size: 10 residues. Germline values: CDR1 SNHLY, CDR2 FYNNEI. Trimming shortened V by 5 bases and J by 8 bases, and 4 bases separated the two germline ends. CDR3 region: CASSRHTIYF. CDR3 bases: TGTGCCAGCAGTCGACACACCATATATTTT.

This clonotype has a count of ten or more. This chain joins TRBV27 and TRBJ2-3; 9 bases line up with TRBD2. Germline lookup yields CDR1 MNHEY and CDR2 SMNVEV (reference sequence). J was trimmed by 0 bases and V by 9 bases; bases with no gene match: 7. This CDR3 is 15 amino acids long. The CDR3 DNA follows: TGTGCCAGTTTGACTAGCGGATTTAGCACAGATACGCAGTATTTT. This encodes CASLTSGFSTDTQYF.

The chain couples TRBV5-1 to TRBJ2-3, with 10 nucleotides matching TRBD1. Germline lookup yields CDR1 SGHRS and CDR2 YFSETQ. V shed 0 bases, J shed 0 bases, and the junction held 1 base outside the gene matches. The CDR3 extends over 16 amino acids. CDR3 protein: CASSLGQGASTDTQYF. DNA of the CDR3: TGCGCCAGCAGCTTGGGACAGGGGGCGAGCACAGATACGCAGTATTTT.

The rearrangement links TRBV7-9 to TRBJ2-3; the D gene is possibly TRBD1 (5 bases). This CDR3 has 15 residues. V was trimmed by 5 bases and J by 3 bases, leaving 15 bases between them. Germline V CDR1 and CDR2: SEHNR, FQNEAQ (reference sequence). CDR3 sequence: CASSPDTKRTDTQYF. In DNA, the CDR3 is TGTGCCAGCAGCCCGGACACAAAAAGGACAGATACGCAGTATTTT.

This clonotype has only a few counts. A much larger clone sits a single nucleotide away, making a read error possible. The chain is built from TRBV7-9 and TRBJ2-1; TRBD1 might be the D (5 bases). The CDR3 has 14 amino acids. Germline V CDR1 and CDR2: SEHNR, FQNEAQ (reference sequence). Trimming took 3 bases from V and 0 from J, leaving 6 bases between them. CDR3 in DNA: TGTGCCAGCAGCTTGGACACCTCCTACAATGAGCAGTTCTTC. This gives the protein CASSLDTSYNEQFF.

This clonotype was observed at least ten times. Here the CDR3 reads CSARVQGALRAFF. The CDR3 DNA is TGCAGTGCTAGAGTTCAGGGGGCTCTAAGAGCTTTCTTT. The rearrangement joins TRBV20-1 to TRBJ1-1; TRBD1 agrees at 8 bases. Germline V CDR1 and CDR2: DFQATT, SNEGSKA (reference sequence). Trimming at V came to 1 base and at J to 10 bases, leaving 8 bases not matched to a gene. The CDR3 runs 13 residues.

This clonotype occurred a few times. This chain uses TRBV7-9 with TRBJ2-1; D is unclear. This CDR3 has 14 residues. The V end was cut by 4 bases, the J end by 4 bases, with 11 bases between. Germline CDR1 SEHNR, CDR2 FQNEAQ (reference sequence). Here the CDR3 DNA reads TGTGCCAGCAGCTCACTAAGGGTTTACAATGAGCAGTTCTTC. Amino acid sequence: CASSSLRVYNEQFF. The full variable domain, with the rest looked up from reference TRBV7-9 and TRBJ2-1, is DTGVSQNPRHKITKRGQNVTFRCDPISEHNRLYWYRQTLGQGPEFLTYFQNEAQLEKSRLLSDRFSAERPKGSFSTLEIQRTEQGDSAMYLCASSSLRVYNEQFFGPGTRLTVL.

This clonotype was counted many times. The gene calls are TRBV28 and TRBJ2-1; D could derive from TRBD1 or TRBD2 (7 bases each). The length of the CDR3 is 18 residues. Trimming pared 6 bases from V and 3 bases from J, leaving 24 bases between. The germline V gene has CDR1 MDHEN and CDR2 SYDVKM. The CDR3 protein is CASSRGGGSNTIYNEQFF. CDR3 in DNA: TGTGCCAGCAGCCGAGGGGGCGGGAGTAACACGATCTACAATGAGCAGTTCTTC.

Ten or more counts support this clonotype. The chain is built from TRBV5-1 and TRBJ2-7; D is ambiguous. Trimming took off 4 bases at V and 0 bases at J, with 11 bases between the two ends. The CDR3 spans 14 residues. Germline V gene sequence: CDR1 SGHRS, CDR2 YFSETQ. CDR3 amino acids: CASSALRGSYEQYF. The CDR3 bases are TGCGCCAGCAGCGCCTTAAGAGGCTCCTACGAGCAGTACTTC.

The chain couples TRBV20-1 to TRBJ2-7; 10 bases fit TRBD1. The CDR3 has 14 amino acids. Looked up from germline, CDR1 is DFQATT and CDR2 is SNEGSKA (reference sequence). Trimming at V came to 5 bases and at J to 6 bases, leaving 10 bases not matched to a gene. The CDR3 is CSAPRGTGEREQYF. CDR3 coding DNA: TGCAGTGCTCCCCGAGGGACAGGGGAACGCGAGCAGTACTTC.

This clonotype came up many times. V gene TRBV7-9 combines with J gene TRBJ2-7; D gene uncertain. Germline V lookup: CDR1 SEHNR, CDR2 FQNEAQ (reference sequence). Trimming cost V 8 bases and J 5 bases, with 16 bases left between them. The CDR3 consists of 13 residues. The CDR3 reads CASPRSQFHEQYF. In nucleotides, the CDR3 is TGTGCCAGCCCTAGGTCCCAATTCCACGAGCAGTACTTC.

The genes are TRBV13 and TRBJ2-1; no firm D call. CDR1 is PRHDT, CDR2 FYEKMQ, per germline (reference sequence). Between the trimmed V and J ends, which lost 4 bases and 3 bases, there was a span of 16 bases. The CDR3 is 16 amino acids. This CDR3 reads CASSSRLSLDYNEQFF. Written as DNA, the CDR3 is TGTGCCAGCAGCTCCCGCCTGAGCCTTGACTACAATGAGCAGTTCTTC. Variable domain in full (rest from reference TRBV13 and TRBJ2-1): AAGVIQSPRHLIKEKRETATLKCYPIPRHDTVYWYQQGPGQDPQFLISFYEKMQSDKGSIPDRFSAQQFSDYHSELNMSSLELGDSALYFCASSSRLSLDYNEQFFGPGTRLTVL.

The chain employs TRBV28 and TRBJ1-5, with D possibly being TRBD1 (5 bases). The V end was cut by 6 bases, the J end by 4 bases, with 10 bases between. Germline CDR1 and CDR2: MDHEN and SYDVKM. This CDR3 has 13 amino acids. The CDR3 loop reads CASRRQTNQPQHF. For the CDR3, the DNA is TGTGCCAGCAGAAGACAGACTAATCAGCCCCAGCATTTT.

CDR3 protein: CASSIPRYNEQFF. CDR3 bases: TGTGCCAGTAGTATTCCACGATACAATGAGCAGTTCTTC. The chain uses TRBV19 and TRBJ2-1; unclear D gene. V was trimmed by 3 bases and J by 4 bases, leaving 7 bases between them. CDR1 and CDR2 (germline): LNHDA, SQIVND (reference sequence). The CDR3 runs 13 residues.

The rearrangement joins TRBV30 to TRBJ2-1, with D possibly TRBD2 on 6 matching bases. The end of the DNA aligns better with TRBJ2-5, so the J call may be wrong. The CDR3 has 13 amino acids. Germline V gives CDR1 GTSNPN, CDR2 SVGIG (reference sequence). CDR3 sequence (DNA): TGTGCCTGGAGTGTACGGGGGAGCCAGACCCAGTACTTC. The encoded protein is CAWSVRGSQTQYF.

This clonotype was observed a handful of times. The rearrangement links TRBV5-6 to TRBJ2-7; perhaps TRBD2 as D (6 bases). V was cut by 1 base and J by 5 bases, with 10 bases left in between. Germline loops: CDR1 SGHDT, CDR2 YYEEEE. This CDR3 comprises 13 residues. The CDR3 reads CASSLIGGNEQYF. The CDR3 nucleotides are TGTGCCAGCAGCTTGATCGGAGGGAACGAGCAGTACTTC. Based on the CDR3 plus reference TRBV5-6 and TRBJ2-7, the full variable domain is DAGVTQSPTHLIKTRGQQVTLRCSPKSGHDTVSWYQQALGQGPQFIFQYYEEEERQRGNFPDRFSGHQFPNYSSELNVNALLLGDSALYLCASSLIGGNEQYFGPGTRLTVT.

The gene calls are TRBV20-1 and TRBJ1-1; 8 nucleotides line up with TRBD1. With 6 bases clipped from V and 1 base from J, the junction kept 7 bases outside the gene matches. The CDR3 has 14 residues. The germline gives CDR1 DFQATT, CDR2 SNEGSKA (reference sequence). The CDR3 bases are TGCAGTGCCCCCTTCCAGGGGGCGAACACTGAAGCTTTCTTT. It codes for CSAPFQGANTEAFF.

This clonotype was found many times. This chain uses TRBV24-1 with TRBJ2-7; either TRBD1 or TRBD2 may fit D (5 bases each). CDR3 length: 12 residues. Deletions cut 9 bases from V and 6 bases from J, with 14 bases between. The germline V gene has CDR1 KGHDR and CDR2 SFDVKD. The CDR3 protein is CATRGVSGEQYF. CDR3 coding DNA: TGTGCCACCCGAGGGGTCTCTGGCGAGCAGTACTTC.

The table lists this clonotype with a few counts. The chain employs TRBV6-1 and TRBJ2-3, with D tentatively TRBD1 or TRBD2 (5 bases each). Germline-derived CDR1 and CDR2 are MNHNS and SASEGT. V shed 4 bases and J shed 0 bases, with 23 bases lying between them. The CDR3 spans 19 residues. Written as DNA, the CDR3 is TGTGCCAGCAGTGGTAGAGACGAGAGGGGACCTTCTAGCACAGATACGCAGTATTTT. Translated, it gives CASSGRDERGPSSTDTQYF.